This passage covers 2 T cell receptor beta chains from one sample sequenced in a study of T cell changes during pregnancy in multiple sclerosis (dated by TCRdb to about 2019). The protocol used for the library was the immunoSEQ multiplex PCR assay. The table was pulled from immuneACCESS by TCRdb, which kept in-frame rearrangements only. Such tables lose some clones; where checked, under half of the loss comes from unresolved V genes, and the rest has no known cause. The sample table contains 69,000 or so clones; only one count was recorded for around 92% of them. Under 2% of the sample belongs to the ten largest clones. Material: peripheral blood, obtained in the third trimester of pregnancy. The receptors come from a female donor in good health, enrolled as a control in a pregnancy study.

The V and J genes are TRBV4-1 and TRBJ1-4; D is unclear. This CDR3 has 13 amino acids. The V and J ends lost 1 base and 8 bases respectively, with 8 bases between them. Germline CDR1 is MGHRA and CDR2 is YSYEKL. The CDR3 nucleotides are TGCGCCAGCAGCCAAGCACTAACAGAAAAACTGTTTTTT. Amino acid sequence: CASSQALTEKLFF.

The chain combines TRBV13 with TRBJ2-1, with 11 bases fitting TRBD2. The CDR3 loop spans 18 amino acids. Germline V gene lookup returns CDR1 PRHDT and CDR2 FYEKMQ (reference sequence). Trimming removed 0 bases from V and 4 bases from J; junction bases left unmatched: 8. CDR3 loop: CASSLGLMLAGGYNEQFF. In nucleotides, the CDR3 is TGTGCCAGCAGCTTAGGCCTCATGCTAGCGGGGGGTTACAATGAGCAGTTCTTC.